What follows are 16 T cell receptor beta chains derived from one specimen sequenced in a study of T cells after somatic rescue of genetic block. Using immunoSEQ multiplex PCR, the repertoire was profiled, and TCRdb retains in-frame clones only, with some absent. This sample has tens of thousands of clones, with approximately 96% found just once. Source material: peripheral blood mononuclear cells (PBMCs). The receptors originated from a child under two years old.

This chain connects TRBV7-2 to TRBJ2-3; weak D call: TRBD2 (5 bases). The CDR3 covers 14 residues. Trimming cost V 5 bases and J 1 base, with 10 bases left between them. Germline V gene data show CDR1 as SGHTA and CDR2 as FQGNSA. CDR3 protein: CASSIPAGTDTQYF. The CDR3 DNA reads TGTGCCAGCAGCATACCAGCGGGCACAGATACGCAGTATTTT.

The chain employs TRBV5-6 and TRBJ1-4, with 8 positions matching TRBD1. V lost 6 bases to trimming and J lost 5 bases; unmatched junction nucleotides: 3. This CDR3 has 13 amino acids. The germline gives CDR1 SGHDT, CDR2 YYEEEE. CDR3 DNA sequence: TGTGCCAGCAACAGACAGGGGAATGAAAAACTGTTTTTT. This encodes CASNRQGNEKLFF.

The chain employs TRBV5-1 and TRBJ2-5; a possible D gene is TRBD1 (5 bases). The CDR3 is 13 residues long. Germline values: CDR1 SGHRS, CDR2 YFSETQ. V dropped 4 bases and J dropped 0 bases, with 7 bases sitting between them. This CDR3 reads CASSPDNQETQYF. The CDR3 DNA sequence: TGCGCCAGCAGCCCGGACAACCAAGAGACCCAGTACTTC.

The CDR3 sequence: CASSPNGAGEQYF. DNA of the CDR3: TGTGCCAGCAGCCCAAACGGGGCGGGCGAGCAGTACTTC. The chain combines TRBV27 with TRBJ2-7, with D perhaps matching TRBD1 or TRBD2 (5 bases each). The germline gives CDR1 MNHEY, CDR2 SMNVEV (reference sequence). V lost 6 bases and J lost 6, with 15 bases in between. This CDR3 contains 13 residues.

The chain uses TRBV28 and TRBJ2-7; 11 nucleotides line up with TRBD2. CDR1 and CDR2 from the germline V gene are MDHEN and SYDVKM. Trimming at V came to 5 bases and at J to 0 bases, leaving 9 bases not matched to a gene. The CDR3 consists of 17 residues. CDR3 bases: TGTGCCAGCAGTCCGGGACTAGCGGCAATTAGCTCCTACGAGCAGTACTTC. It translates to CASSPGLAAISSYEQYF.

This clone was detected once. The gene calls are TRBV11-2 and TRBJ2-7; no reliable D call. Germline V CDR1 and CDR2: SGHAT, FQNNGV. The V end was cut by 3 bases, the J end by 3 bases, with 12 bases between. This CDR3 is built from 14 residues. CDR3 DNA: TGTGCCAGCAGCTTCTTGTCGGCTTACTACGAGCAGTACTTC. As protein: CASSFLSAYYEQYF.

The gene calls are TRBV6-1 and TRBJ2-7; tentative D call: TRBD1 (6 bases). V was clipped by 4 bases and J by 2 bases, with 18 bases between them. This CDR3 is built from 16 residues. Germline V gene sequence: CDR1 MNHNS, CDR2 SASEGT. CDR3 protein: CASSVAKWGTTYEQYF. For the CDR3, the DNA is TGTGCCAGCAGTGTCGCTAAATGGGGGACAACCTACGAGCAGTACTTC.

The chain combines TRBV6-5 with TRBJ1-2; the match to TRBD1 covers 9 bases. CDR3 size: 14 residues. V trimming: 5 bases; J trimming: 6 bases; junction bases outside the gene matches: 7. Germline CDR1 is MNHEY and CDR2 is SVGAGI. The chain's CDR3 is CASSPNRGPNGYTF. CDR3 sequence (DNA): TGTGCCAGCAGTCCCAACAGGGGGCCGAATGGCTACACCTTC.

CDR3 DNA: TGTGCTAGTGGTTTGGTGTGGACAGGGGGCTACGAGCAGTACTTC. As protein: CASGLVWTGGYEQYF. The chain recombines TRBV12-5 with TRBJ2-7; 10 bases line up with TRBD1. The V segment lost 0 bases and the J segment 3 bases; nucleotides outside the gene matches: 2. The CDR3 sequence is 15 residues long. Germline CDR1 and CDR2: LGHNT and FRNRAP.

This chain uses TRBV10-2 with TRBJ2-1, with D unresolved. The CDR3 is 13 residues long. The germline gives CDR1 WSHSY, CDR2 SAAADI. The germline V and J ends were trimmed by 10 bases and 6 bases, with 16 bases remaining between them. CDR3 nucleotides: TGCGCCACCCCCTCCCCCACTGGCAATGAGCAGTTCTTC. Protein sequence: CATPSPTGNEQFF.

The chain couples TRBV6-5 to TRBJ2-7, with a tentative D call TRBD1 (5 bases). Trimming took off 7 bases at V and 6 bases at J, with 7 bases between the two ends. The CDR3 sequence is 10 residues long. The V gene's germline CDR1 is MNHEY and CDR2 SVGAGI. CDR3 sequence (DNA): TGTGCCAGCATCCAGGGCGAGCAGTACTTC. As protein: CASIQGEQYF.

The chain links TRBV20-1 to TRBJ1-1; a weak D match, TRBD1 (5 bases). The V end was cut by 3 bases, the J end by 3 bases, with 5 bases between. Germline V gene data show CDR1 as DFQATT and CDR2 as SNEGSKA (reference sequence). CDR3 length: 11 residues. The CDR3 DNA reads TGCAGTGCTAGCAGGGACACTGAAGCTTTCTTT. Translating gives CSASRDTEAFF.

The gene calls are TRBV28 and TRBJ2-3; D not certain. V lost 0 bases, J lost 3 bases, and 22 bases lay in between. The germline V gene has CDR1 MDHEN and CDR2 SYDVKM. There are 19 residues in the CDR3. The CDR3 loop reads CASSLCTAQPLEVTDTQYF. As DNA, the CDR3 is TGTGCCAGCAGTTTATGCACAGCGCAGCCCCTAGAGGTAACAGATACGCAGTATTTT.

J is TRBJ2-2 and V is TRBV27; D uncertain. The CDR3 has 12 residues. Trimming pared 7 bases from V and 1 base from J, leaving 4 bases between. Per the germline V gene, CDR1 is MNHEY and CDR2 is SMNVEV (reference sequence). The CDR3 nucleotides are TGTGCCAGCACAGGGAACACCGGGGAGCTGTTTTTT. Its translation is CASTGNTGELFF.

The rearrangement links TRBV11-2 to TRBJ2-4; the match to TRBD2 covers 9 bases. V trimming: 7 bases; J trimming: 6 bases; junction bases outside the gene matches: 13. The germline CDR1 and CDR2 sequences are SGHAT and FQNNGV. The CDR3 has 16 amino acids. This CDR3 reads CASTNPTREGGNIQYF. In DNA, the CDR3 is TGTGCCAGCACGAACCCTACGCGGGAGGGGGGAAACATTCAGTACTTC.

V is TRBV18 and J is TRBJ1-1; D is ambiguous. V shed 2 bases and J shed 3 bases, with 4 bases lying between them. Germline assignment: CDR1 KGHSH and CDR2 LQKENI. This CDR3 region has 12 residues. CDR3 nucleotides: TGTGCCAGCTCACCAATCCACACTGAAGCTTTCTTT. The encoded protein is CASSPIHTEAFF.